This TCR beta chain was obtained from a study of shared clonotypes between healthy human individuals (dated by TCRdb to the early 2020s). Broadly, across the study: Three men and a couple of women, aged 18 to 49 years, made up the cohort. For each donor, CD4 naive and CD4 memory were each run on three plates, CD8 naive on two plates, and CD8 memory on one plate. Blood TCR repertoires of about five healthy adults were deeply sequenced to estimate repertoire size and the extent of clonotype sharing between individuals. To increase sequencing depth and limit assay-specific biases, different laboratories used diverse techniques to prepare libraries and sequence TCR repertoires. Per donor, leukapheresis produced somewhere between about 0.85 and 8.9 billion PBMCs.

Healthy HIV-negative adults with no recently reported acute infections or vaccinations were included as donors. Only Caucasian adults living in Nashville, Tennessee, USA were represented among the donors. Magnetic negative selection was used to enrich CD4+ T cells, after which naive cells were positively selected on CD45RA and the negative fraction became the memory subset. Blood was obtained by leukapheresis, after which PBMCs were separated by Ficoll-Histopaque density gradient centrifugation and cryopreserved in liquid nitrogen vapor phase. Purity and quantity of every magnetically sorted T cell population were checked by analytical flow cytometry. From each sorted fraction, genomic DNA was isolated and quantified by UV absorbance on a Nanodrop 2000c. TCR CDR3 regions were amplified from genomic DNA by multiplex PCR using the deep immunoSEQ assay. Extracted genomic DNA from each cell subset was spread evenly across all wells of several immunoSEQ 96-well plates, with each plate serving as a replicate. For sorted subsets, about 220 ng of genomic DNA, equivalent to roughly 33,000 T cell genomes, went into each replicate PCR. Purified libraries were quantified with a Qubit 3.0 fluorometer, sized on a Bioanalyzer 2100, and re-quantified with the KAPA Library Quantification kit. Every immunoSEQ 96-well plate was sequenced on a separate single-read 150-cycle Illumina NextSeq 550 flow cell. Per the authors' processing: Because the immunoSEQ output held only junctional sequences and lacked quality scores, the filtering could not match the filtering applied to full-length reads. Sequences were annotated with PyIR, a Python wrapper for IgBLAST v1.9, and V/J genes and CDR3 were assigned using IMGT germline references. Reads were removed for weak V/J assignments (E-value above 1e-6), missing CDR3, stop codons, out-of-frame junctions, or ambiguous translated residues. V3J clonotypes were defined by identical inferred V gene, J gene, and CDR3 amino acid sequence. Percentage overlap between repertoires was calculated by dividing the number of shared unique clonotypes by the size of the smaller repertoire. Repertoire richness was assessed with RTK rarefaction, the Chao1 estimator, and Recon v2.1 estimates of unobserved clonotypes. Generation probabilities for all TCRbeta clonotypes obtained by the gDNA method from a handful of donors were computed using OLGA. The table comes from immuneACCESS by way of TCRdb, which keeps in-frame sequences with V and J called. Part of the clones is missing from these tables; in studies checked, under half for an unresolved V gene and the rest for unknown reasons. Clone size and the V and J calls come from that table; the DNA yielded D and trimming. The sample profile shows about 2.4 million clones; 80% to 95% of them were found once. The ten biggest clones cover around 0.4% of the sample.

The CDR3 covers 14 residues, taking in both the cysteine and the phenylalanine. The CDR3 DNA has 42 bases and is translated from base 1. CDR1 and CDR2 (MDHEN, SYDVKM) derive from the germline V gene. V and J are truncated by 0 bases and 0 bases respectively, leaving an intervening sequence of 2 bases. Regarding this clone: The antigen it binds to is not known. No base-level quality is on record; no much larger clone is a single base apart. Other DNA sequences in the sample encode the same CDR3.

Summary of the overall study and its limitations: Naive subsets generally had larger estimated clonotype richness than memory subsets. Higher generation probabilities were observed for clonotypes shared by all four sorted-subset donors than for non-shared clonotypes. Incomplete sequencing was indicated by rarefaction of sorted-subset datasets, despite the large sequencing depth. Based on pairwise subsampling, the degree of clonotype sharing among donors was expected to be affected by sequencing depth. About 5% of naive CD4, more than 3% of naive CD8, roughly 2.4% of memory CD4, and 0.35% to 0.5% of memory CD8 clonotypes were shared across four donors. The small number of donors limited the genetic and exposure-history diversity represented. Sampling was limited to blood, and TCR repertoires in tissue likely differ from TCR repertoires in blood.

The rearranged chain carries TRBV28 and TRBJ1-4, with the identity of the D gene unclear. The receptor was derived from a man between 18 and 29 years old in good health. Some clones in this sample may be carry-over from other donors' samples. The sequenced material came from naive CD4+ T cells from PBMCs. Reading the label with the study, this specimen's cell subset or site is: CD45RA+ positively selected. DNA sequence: TGTGCCAGCAGTTTATGGCCAACTAATGAAAAACTGTTTTTT. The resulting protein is CASSLWPTNEKLFF.